One T cell receptor beta chain is described in this entry. The target antigen is unknown. The conserved phenylalanine or tryptophan is not found at the CDR3 terminus, so this likely reflects a read error. Treatment in this sample: roughly 11-day PBMC culture with coronavirus spike peptide pools or control peptides (ViraFEST assay). The unexposed donor gave CD4+ T cells before the COVID-19 pandemic (2011-2018). Cultures used around 2.2 million PBMCs per well, 7.5 to 10 IU/ml IL-2 and approximately 9.6 ug/ml peptides. Four cold-coronavirus spikes and SARS-CoV-2 S/N served to probe CD4+ T cells taken from unexposed donors, cells permitting. These data come from a study of vaccination and CD4 T cells after COVID-19. Overall study: Overlapping SARS-CoV-2, HCoV-NL63, HCoV-OC43 and HCoV-229E spike peptides were used to stimulate cells.

The Oncomine TCR Beta short-read assay sequenced DNA from cultured CD4+ T cells. Genomic DNA was drawn out of CD4+ T cells grown in culture. In TCRdb, the PCR reads were re-called with MiXCR into one record per CDR3 protein. The sample lists approximately 9,300 distinct CDR3 sequences, roughly 45% seen once, with over 10% in the top ten. The sequence came from a human donor in good health. Material: CD4+ T cells from blood, cultured in vitro.

This chain's CDR3 is CASSRRAADSLGEQYL. CDR3 coding DNA: TGTGCCAGCAGCAGAAGGGCGGCGGATTCCCTCGGCGAGCAGTACCTC. This chain connects TRBV7-8 to TRBJ2-7; D not resolved. The CDR3 contains 16 residues. Germline values: CDR1 SGHVS, CDR2 FQNEAQ. Trimming removed 5 bases at V and 6 bases at J, with 23 bases between.